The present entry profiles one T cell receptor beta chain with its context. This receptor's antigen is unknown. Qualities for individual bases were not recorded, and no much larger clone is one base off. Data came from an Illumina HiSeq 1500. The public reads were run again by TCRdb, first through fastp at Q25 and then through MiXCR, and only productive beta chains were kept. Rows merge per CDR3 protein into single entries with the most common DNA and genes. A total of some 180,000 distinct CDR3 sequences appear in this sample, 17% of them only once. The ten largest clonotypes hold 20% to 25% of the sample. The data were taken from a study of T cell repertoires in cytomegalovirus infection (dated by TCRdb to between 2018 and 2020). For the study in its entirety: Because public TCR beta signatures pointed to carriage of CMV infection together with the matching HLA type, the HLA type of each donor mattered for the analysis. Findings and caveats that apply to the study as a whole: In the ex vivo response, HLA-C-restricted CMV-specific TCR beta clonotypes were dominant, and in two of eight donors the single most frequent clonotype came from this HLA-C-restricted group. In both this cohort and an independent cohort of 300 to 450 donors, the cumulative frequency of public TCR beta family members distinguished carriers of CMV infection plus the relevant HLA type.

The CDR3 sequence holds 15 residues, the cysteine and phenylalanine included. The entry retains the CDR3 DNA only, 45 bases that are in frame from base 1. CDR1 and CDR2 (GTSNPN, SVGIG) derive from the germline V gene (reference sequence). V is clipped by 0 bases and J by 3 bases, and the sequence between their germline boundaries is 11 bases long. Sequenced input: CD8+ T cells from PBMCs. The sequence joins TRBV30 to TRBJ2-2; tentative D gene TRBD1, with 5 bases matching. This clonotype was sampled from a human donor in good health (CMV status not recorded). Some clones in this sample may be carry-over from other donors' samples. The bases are TGTGCCTGGAGTGTAGAAGGCAGGGACACCGGGGAGCTGTTTTTT. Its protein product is CAWSVEGRDTGELFF.